This passage covers 11 T cell receptor beta chains from one sample sequenced in a study of blood T cells in healthy people across ages (dated by TCRdb to about 2015). Library preparation used 5' RACE. The run used an Illumina HiSeq 2500. A second 7 to 11 cycle PCR used a sample-barcoded 5' primer and a J-beta primer mix. TCRdb ran its own pipeline on the public reads, namely fastp trimming at Q25 and MiXCR clone calling, and kept in-frame beta chains. A single entry per CDR3 protein holds the most common genes and DNA from its merged rows. This sample holds around 1.7 million distinct CDR3 sequences; 28% were observed only once. The ten largest clones capture 6.5% to 8.5% of the sample. The sample taken for sequencing was blood. The origin of the receptors is a young woman in good health.

This chain connects TRBV20-1 to TRBJ1-2; D not resolved. In germline, CDR1 is DFQATT, CDR2 SNEGSKA (reference sequence). Trimming left V 4 bases short and J 6 bases short, with 18 bases between. The CDR3 runs to 14 residues. CDR3 coding DNA: TGCAGTGCTATTGCCCCATTTGTGGGCCATGGCTACACCTTC. Encoded protein: CSAIAPFVGHGYTF.

Many counts were recorded for this clonotype. The chain uses TRBV13 and TRBJ2-5, with TRBD1 matching over 8 bases. CDR3 size: 16 residues. The J segment lost 2 bases and the V segment lost 5 bases, leaving 10 bases of the junction unmatched. Germline V gives CDR1 PRHDT, CDR2 FYEKMQ (reference sequence). This chain's CDR3 is CASSSTGQGVQETQYF. CDR3 in DNA: TGTGCCAGCAGCAGCACCGGACAGGGAGTACAAGAGACCCAGTACTTC.

This clonotype was found a few times. This rearrangement joins TRBV12-5 to TRBJ2-1; D is unresolved. The CDR3 runs 13 residues. CDR1 and CDR2 (germline): LGHNT, FRNRAP. V was clipped by 4 bases and J by 6 bases, with 10 bases between them. CDR3 protein: CASGSSARNEQFF. The CDR3 bases are TGTGCTAGTGGTTCGTCTGCGCGCAATGAGCAGTTCTTC.

Turning to this clonotype: This may arise from a read error, as a much more abundant clone is one base away. The chain joins TRBV12-3 or TRBV12-4 to TRBJ2-5; D may correspond to TRBD1 or TRBD2 (5 bases each). The CDR3 spans 13 residues. The V and J ends lost 7 bases and 5 bases respectively, with 14 bases between them. CDR3 amino acids: CASTKSGQETQYF. CDR3 nucleotide sequence: TGTGCCAGCACTAAATCGGGGCAGGAGACCCAGTACTTC.

Comment on this clonotype: Because the CDR3's place on the DNA is in doubt, the DNA is left out and the CDR3 is given as listed by TCRdb. J is TRBJ2-5 and V is TRBV28. The CDR3 has 14 residues if both end residues are counted. The germline gives CDR1 MDHEN, CDR2 SYDVKM. The CDR3 reads CASSTSDLSCEQYF.

This clonotype was recorded only once. This may come from a read error, since a much larger clone is one base off. The chain couples TRBV20-1 to TRBJ2-7, with TRBD2 matching 7 bases. CDR1 and CDR2 from the germline V gene are DFQATT and SNEGSKA (reference sequence). V shed 3 bases and J 4 bases; nucleotides not matched to a gene: 6. The CDR3 runs to 13 residues. CDR3 amino acids: CSARASGWYEQYF. The CDR3 DNA is TGCAGTGCTAGGGCTAGCGGATGGTACGAGCAGTACTTC.

In this sample, this clonotype turned up many times. This CDR3 reads CASRNSGRLGYTF. The CDR3 nucleotides read TGTGCCAGCAGAAACTCGGGACGCTTGGGCTACACCTTC. The genes are TRBV28 and TRBJ1-2; tentative D call: TRBD1 (5 bases). The CDR3 is 13 residues long. Germline lookup yields CDR1 MDHEN and CDR2 SYDVKM. Trimming shortened V by 6 bases and J by 8 bases, and 16 bases separated the two germline ends.

A few counts support this clonotype. This sequence joins TRBV6-2 or TRBV6-3 and TRBJ2-5; tentative D call: TRBD2 (7 bases). Germline V gene lookup returns CDR1 MNHEY and CDR2 SVGEGT. Trimming shortened V by 2 bases and J by 5 bases, and 18 bases separated the two germline ends. The CDR3 spans 16 residues. The CDR3 DNA reads as TGTGCCAGCAGTTACGCGGGGGCCCGAACCCAGGAGACCCAGTACTTC. Protein sequence: CASSYAGARTQETQYF.

A word on this clonotype: At one of its ends the junction is not consistent with the germline gene, which may arise from a read error. V gene TRBV29-1 combines with J gene TRBJ2-1, with 13 bases matching TRBD2. CDR3 length equals 16 residues. Germline lookup yields CDR1 SQVTM and CDR2 ANQGSEA. The CDR3 DNA reads as TGCAGCGTTAGGGGACTAGCGGGGTTCTCCCACAATGAGCAGTTCTTC. It is translated as CSVRGLAGFSHNEQFF.

Points on this clonotype: One junction end disagrees with the germline gene, perhaps due to a read error. This chain links TRBV7-2 with TRBJ1-3; 10 bases align to TRBD1. In germline, CDR1 is SGHTA, CDR2 FQGNSA. This CDR3 spans 15 amino acids. DNA for the CDR3: TGTGCCAGCAGCCCGCCGGGACAGGGGCTACACACCACATATTTT. The encoded protein is CASSPPGQGLHTTYF.

The chain combines TRBV18 with TRBJ2-3, with D perhaps being TRBD1 or TRBD2 (5 bases each). The germline CDR1 and CDR2 sequences are KGHSH and LQKENI. The CDR3 is 16 amino acids. Between the trimmed V and J ends, which lost 2 bases and 0 bases, there was a span of 12 bases. This chain's CDR3 is CASSPIGTTSTDTQYF. In nucleotides, the CDR3 is TGTGCCAGCTCACCAATTGGGACGACCAGCACAGATACGCAGTATTTT. The complete variable domain, with remaining parts taken from reference TRBV18 and TRBJ2-3, reads NAGVMQNPRHLVRRRGQEARLRCSPMKGHSHVYWYRQLPEEGLKFMVYLQKENIIDESGMPKERFSAEFPKEGPSILRIQQVVRGDSAAYFCASSPIGTTSTDTQYFGPGTRLTVL.